This T cell receptor (beta chain) was obtained from a study of T-cell reconstitution after alpha-beta-depleted transplantation in children. Study-level points and caveats: For some patients, TCRbeta diversity was high at day 60 because of recipient T cells and thymic progenitors that survived.

TCRbeta library preparation incorporated unique molecular identifiers. TCRdb reprocessed the PCR reads via MiXCR and lists one record per CDR3 protein. This table holds hundreds of thousands of distinct CDR3 sequences, about an eighth found once. With V trimmed by 2 bases and J by 6 bases, 19 bases remained unmatched. Looked up from germline, CDR1 is SGHAT and CDR2 is FQDESV (reference sequence). The CDR3 is made up of 20 amino acids. In regard to this clonotype: Its target is unknown.

The chain uses TRBV11-1 and TRBJ2-1, with 10 bases matching TRBD2. The sequence was obtained from a girl between 2 and 10 years old with congenital amegakaryocytic thrombocytopenia, due to receive a stem cell transplant. The source was PBMCs, collected before TCRalphabeta/CD19-depleted stem cell transplant. CDR3 DNA sequence: TGTGCCAGCAGCTTACAATCACTAGGCGGGACTAGCGTGTACTCCAATGAGCAGTTCTTC. It specifies CASSLQSLGGTSVYSNEQFF. Variable domain in full (rest from reference TRBV11-1 and TRBJ2-1): EAEVAQSPRYKITEKSQAVAFWCDPISGHATLYWYRQILGQGPELLVQFQDESVVDDSQLPKDRFSAERLKGVDSTLKIQPAELGDSAMYLCASSLQSLGGTSVYSNEQFFGPGTRLTVL.